The rows below give T cell receptor beta chains drawn from one sample of a study of cytomegalovirus exposure and HLA in healthy donors. Sequencing was performed with immunoSEQ multiplex PCR; in TCRdb, only in-frame clones are kept and a portion is missing. Its clone listing holds approximately 34,000 clones. What was sequenced was PBMCs. These receptors originate from a woman aged 40 to 50 in good health and CMV-seropositive. Both conserved end residues are part of each CDR3. Each record gives: CDR3 length, J gene, D gene, V gene, CDR3 DNA, CDR3 protein. The D gene is left open where the match is weak.

>15|TRBJ2-7|-|TRBV6-5
TGTGCCAGCAGTTACTCGATCCTAGCATTGCACGAGCAGTACTTC
CASSYSILALHEQYF
>17|TRBJ2-1|TRBD2|TRBV19
TGTGCCAGTAGTATAGCCGGAAGCGGGAGGGCTAGGAATGAGCAGTTCTTC
CASSIAGSGRARNEQFF
>17|TRBJ1-3|-|TRBV5-5
TGTGCCAGCAGCTTGGTGGGGACACGGAACTCTGGAAACACCATATATTTT
CASSLVGTRNSGNTIYF
>15|TRBJ2-7|-|TRBV5-1
TGCGCCAGCAGCTCCACGGGTCAGCCGAGTTACGAGCAGTACTTC
CASSSTGQPSYEQYF
>15|TRBJ2-1|TRBD2|TRBV30
TGTGCCTGGACTGCCCTAGCGGGGGCTTACAATGAGCAGTTCTTC
CAWTALAGAYNEQFF
>16|TRBJ1-4|-|TRBV5-1
TGCGCCAGCAGTCCTGAGGGTATACAACGCGGGGAAAAACTGTTTTTT
CASSPEGIQRGEKLFF
>14|TRBJ1-1|TRBD1|TRBV30
TGTGCCACGGACAGGGGGCTTTTAGGCACTGAAGCTTTCTTT
CATDRGLLGTEAFF
>12|TRBJ1-2|TRBD1|TRBV5-1
TGCGCCAGCAGCTCCGGACAGGATGGCTACACCTTC
CASSSGQDGYTF
>15|TRBJ1-2|-|TRBV5-6
TGTGCCAGCAGCTCATATAACAGGGTCGCCTATGGCTACACCTTC
CASSSYNRVAYGYTF
>14|TRBJ1-5|-|TRBV6-1
TGTGCCAGCAGTCAACAAGGAGGCAATCAGCCCCAGCATTTT
CASSQQGGNQPQHF
>13|TRBJ1-2|TRBD1|TRBV6-5
TGTGCCAGCAGACCGGGACAGGTCTATGGCTACACCTTC
CASRPGQVYGYTF